This T cell receptor beta chain is drawn from a study of shared clonotypes between healthy human individuals. Findings of the study overall: A handful of donors had roughly 5% of their naive CD4 clonotypes in common.

As concerns this clone: The antigen is undetermined.

Here immunoSEQ multiplex PCR was the method, and the copy in TCRdb shows in-frame clones only, minus some. The data hold 2 million to 2.5 million clones, with approximately 96% observed a single time. The specimen was naive CD4+ T cells sorted from blood. Noted subset: CD45RA+ positively selected. This receptor was taken from a man in his late teens or twenties in good health.

The CDR3, as DNA: TGTGCCAGTCAAAGGACCGGGGAGCTGTTTTTT. Amino acids: CASQRTGELFF. The chain couples TRBV19 to TRBJ2-2, with D unresolved. Per the germline V gene, CDR1 is LNHDA and CDR2 is SQIVND (reference sequence). The CDR3 runs 11 residues. With 8 bases removed from V and 5 bases from J, the gap between germline ends came to 6 bases.